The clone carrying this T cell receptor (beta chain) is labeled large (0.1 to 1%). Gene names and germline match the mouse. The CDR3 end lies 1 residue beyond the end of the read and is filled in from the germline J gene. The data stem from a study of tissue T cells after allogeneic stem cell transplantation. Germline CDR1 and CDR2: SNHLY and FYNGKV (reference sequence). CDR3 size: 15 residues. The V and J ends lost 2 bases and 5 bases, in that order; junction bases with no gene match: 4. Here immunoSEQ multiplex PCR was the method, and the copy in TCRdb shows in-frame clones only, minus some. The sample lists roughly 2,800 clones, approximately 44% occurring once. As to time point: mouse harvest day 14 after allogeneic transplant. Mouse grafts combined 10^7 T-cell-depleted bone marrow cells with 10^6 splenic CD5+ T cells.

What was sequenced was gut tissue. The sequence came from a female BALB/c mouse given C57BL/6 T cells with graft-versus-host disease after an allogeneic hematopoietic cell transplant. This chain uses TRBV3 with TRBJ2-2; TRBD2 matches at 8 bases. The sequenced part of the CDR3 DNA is TGTGCCAGCAGCTTAATGGCTGGGGGGACCGGGCAGCTCTAC. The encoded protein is CASSLMAGGTGQLY. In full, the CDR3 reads CASSLMAGGTGQLYF.